The 22 T cell receptor beta chains below all came from one sample that was sequenced in a study of cytotoxic CD8 clonotypes in ibrutinib-treated CLL (dated by TCRdb to 2020 to 2022). The sample's time point label, decoded: approximately 25 months on ibrutinib. Receptors were amplified or captured by the immunoSEQ multiplex PCR assay. Drawn from immuneACCESS, this table holds only the in-frame rearrangements with V and J called that TCRdb kept. Clones are partly lost; checked studies trace under half to an unresolved V gene and leave the rest unexplained. This sample lists about 160,000 clones; about 80% were detected once. The ten largest clones take up 3.5% to 5.5% of the sample. The sample was PBMCs, taken after 24 months of ibrutinib treatment. Receptors originate from a human donor with chronic lymphocytic leukemia.

The chain is built from TRBV9 and TRBJ1-1; 10 bases map to TRBD1. Germline-derived CDR1 and CDR2 are SGDLS and YYNGEE. J gave up 0 bases and V 7 bases, and 15 bases lay outside the gene matches. This CDR3 is built from 18 residues. CDR3 sequence: CASDGTGALTSLNTEAFF. The CDR3 DNA follows: TGTGCCAGCGACGGGACAGGGGCGCTCACAAGCTTGAACACTGAAGCTTTCTTT.

The chain is built from TRBV5-1 and TRBJ1-3; no definite D call. Looked up from germline, CDR1 is SGHRS and CDR2 is YFSETQ. The CDR3 spans 13 residues. Trimming pared 3 bases from V and 1 base from J, leaving 5 bases between. The CDR3 DNA reads as TGCGCCAGCAGCTCTAATTCTGGAAACACCATATATTTT. Translating it yields CASSSNSGNTIYF.

This sequence joins TRBV6-5 and TRBJ1-4, with 9 nucleotides matching TRBD1. V gave up 6 bases and J gave up 5 bases; unmatched junction bases: 7. The CDR3 consists of 15 residues. The germline V gene encodes CDR1 MNHEY and CDR2 SVGAGI. The DNA for the CDR3 is TGTGCCAGCAGGAGCACCGGGACAGGGAATGAAAAACTGTTTTTT. Its protein is CASRSTGTGNEKLFF.

Many counts were recorded for this clone. The chain recombines TRBV30 with TRBJ1-1; D might be TRBD1 (5 bases). The CDR3 has 13 amino acids. Trimming took 2 bases from V and 6 from J, leaving 13 bases between them. The germline V gene encodes CDR1 GTSNPN and CDR2 SVGIG (reference sequence). DNA of the CDR3: TGTGCCTGGAGTCCTCAGGGAATTGCTGAAGCTTTCTTT. This gives the protein CAWSPQGIAEAFF.

This clone was detected only once. The chain uses TRBV5-5 and TRBJ1-2, with D uncertain. V was trimmed by 1 base and J by 0 bases, leaving 4 bases between them. The germline V gene encodes CDR1 SGHKS and CDR2 YYEKEE (reference sequence). The CDR3 is 13 residues long. CDR3 bases: TGTGCCAGCAGCTTGTCCGCTAACTATGGCTACACCTTC. Its translation: CASSLSANYGYTF. Together with reference TRBV5-5 and TRBJ1-2, the CDR3 gives the full variable domain: DAGVTQSPTHLIKTRGQQVTLRCSPISGHKSVSWYQQVLGQGPQFIFQYYEKEERGRGNFPDRFSARQFPNYSSELNVNALLLGDSALYLCASSLSANYGYTFGSGTRLTVV.

The chain links TRBV7-2 to TRBJ2-2; TRBD2 matches at 9 bases. The germline V gene encodes CDR1 SGHTA and CDR2 FQGNSA. Trimming took 1 base from V and 6 from J; bases not matched to a gene: 12. The CDR3 is 18 residues long. The DNA of the CDR3 is TGTGCCAGCAGCTTAGGAGGGATAGCGGGAGTGGGGGCCGGGGAGCTGTTTTTT. Protein: CASSLGGIAGVGAGELFF.

The rearrangement links TRBV7-9 to TRBJ2-1, with 10 bases lining up with TRBD2. V lost 5 bases, J lost 4 bases, and 8 bases stayed unmatched. The CDR3 has 16 residues. Per germline, CDR1 SEHNR and CDR2 FQNEAQ (reference sequence). The DNA of the CDR3 is TGTGCCAGCAGCCTCCGGACTAGCGGAACTTACAATGAGCAGTTCTTC. It translates to CASSLRTSGTYNEQFF.

The V and J genes are TRBV5-1 and TRBJ2-7; unclear D gene. Trimming pared 0 bases from V and 3 bases from J, leaving 7 bases between. Germline CDR1 reads SGHRS; CDR2 reads YFSETQ. The CDR3 sequence is 13 residues long. CDR3 amino acids: CASSLELIYEQYF. The CDR3 bases are TGCGCCAGCAGCTTGGAGCTAATCTACGAGCAGTACTTC.

For the CDR3, the DNA is TGTGCCAGCAGTCAGGGGGGGAACTCCTACGAGCAGTACTTC. Amino acid sequence: CASSQGGNSYEQYF. The rearrangement joins TRBV28 to TRBJ2-7, with D possibly being TRBD1 or TRBD2 (7 bases each). This CDR3 is built from 14 residues. Germline V gene data show CDR1 as MDHEN and CDR2 as SYDVKM. V was trimmed by 5 bases and J by 0 bases, leaving 11 bases between them.

The chain joins TRBV19 to TRBJ2-7, with TRBD1 matching over 8 bases. Germline V gives CDR1 LNHDA, CDR2 SQIVND (reference sequence). The CDR3 is 14 amino acids. Trimming at V came to 9 bases and at J to 6 bases, leaving 13 bases not matched to a gene. The CDR3 is CASPDRDRSGEQYF. Here the CDR3 DNA reads TGTGCCAGCCCAGACCGGGACAGGTCGGGCGAGCAGTACTTC.

The chain is built from TRBV4-2 and TRBJ2-2; weak D call: TRBD1 (5 bases). The CDR3 has 16 amino acids. The ends were cut back, 1 base at V and 3 bases at J, with 12 bases in the middle. Germline CDR1 reads LGHNA; CDR2 reads YNFKEQ. The chain's CDR3 is CASSQARGADTGELFF. CDR3 bases: TGTGCCAGCAGCCAAGCAAGGGGCGCGGACACCGGGGAGCTGTTTTTT.

This chain connects TRBV5-6 to TRBJ2-7; perhaps D is TRBD1 or TRBD2 (5 bases each). The CDR3 consists of 18 residues. Trimming cost V 2 bases and J 4 bases, with 25 bases left between them. CDR1 SGHDT and CDR2 YYEEEE come from the germline V gene. In DNA, the CDR3 is TGTGCCAGCAGCTTTCTTGGTGTGGGCAGTGAGGGGAGTTACGAGCAGTACTTC. Translating it yields CASSFLGVGSEGSYEQYF.

The gene calls are TRBV5-5 and TRBJ1-4, with 10 bases fitting TRBD1. The CDR3 length is 15 residues. The germline CDR1 and CDR2 sequences are SGHKS and YYEKEE (reference sequence). Trimming took 1 base from V and 4 from J; bases not matched to a gene: 1. For the CDR3, the DNA is TGTGCCAGCAGCTTGCGGGACAGGGGTAATGAAAAACTGTTTTTT. This sequence encodes CASSLRDRGNEKLFF. Based on the CDR3 plus reference TRBV5-5 and TRBJ1-4, the full variable domain is DAGVTQSPTHLIKTRGQQVTLRCSPISGHKSVSWYQQVLGQGPQFIFQYYEKEERGRGNFPDRFSARQFPNYSSELNVNALLLGDSALYLCASSLRDRGNEKLFFGSGTQLSVL.

This sequence joins TRBV13 and TRBJ2-7, with 12 bases lining up with TRBD2. The CDR3 length is 19 residues. J was trimmed by 2 bases and V by 4 bases; bases with no gene match: 15. CDR1 is PRHDT, CDR2 FYEKMQ, per germline (reference sequence). CDR3 sequence: CASSSPKRLAGVFPYEQYF. DNA for the CDR3: TGTGCCAGCAGCTCCCCGAAGAGACTAGCGGGAGTATTCCCCTACGAGCAGTACTTC.

This chain links TRBV14 with TRBJ2-7, with D unresolved. The CDR3 totals 15 residues. Between the trimmed V and J ends, which lost 4 bases and 4 bases, there was a span of 17 bases. Germline V gives CDR1 SGHDN, CDR2 FVKESK. CDR3 nucleotides: TGTGCCAGCAGCCCCACCTCCGCGGTAAAATACGAGCAGTACTTC. Translating it yields CASSPTSAVKYEQYF. Together with reference TRBV14 and TRBJ2-7, the CDR3 gives the full variable domain: EAGVTQFPSHSVIEKGQTVTLRCDPISGHDNLYWYRRVMGKEIKFLLHFVKESKQDESGMPNNRFLAERTGGTYSTLKVQPAELEDSGVYFCASSPTSAVKYEQYFGPGTRLTVT.

The chain uses TRBV27 and TRBJ2-7, with D possibly being TRBD2 (7 bases). Germline V gene sequence: CDR1 MNHEY, CDR2 SMNVEV (reference sequence). This CDR3 has 15 amino acids. The V end was cut by 2 bases, the J end by 3 bases, with 14 bases between. The CDR3 reads CASSLIGGGYYEQYF. CDR3 coding DNA: TGTGCCAGCAGTTTAATAGGGGGAGGGTACTACGAGCAGTACTTC.

This clone was observed a few times. V is TRBV7-9 and J is TRBJ2-5; D is undetermined. The ends were cut back, 5 bases at V and 5 bases at J, with 6 bases in the middle. Per germline, CDR1 SEHNR and CDR2 FQNEAQ (reference sequence). This CDR3 has 11 amino acids. The CDR3 coding sequence is TGTGCCAGCAGCCTCCAGGAGACCCAGTACTTC. Translation gives CASSLQETQYF.

This chain connects TRBV5-1 to TRBJ2-2, with 13 bases fitting TRBD2. Germline V gene data show CDR1 as SGHRS and CDR2 as YFSETQ. There are 16 residues in the CDR3. The V gene end was trimmed by 4 bases and the J gene end by 6 bases; junction bases not matched to a gene: 6. This CDR3 is CASSPGTSGAAGELFF. CDR3 nucleotides: TGCGCCAGCAGCCCTGGGACTAGCGGGGCCGCCGGGGAGCTGTTTTTT. The whole variable domain, remainder taken from reference TRBV5-1 and TRBJ2-2, is KAGVTQTPRYLIKTRGQQVTLSCSPISGHRSVSWYQQTPGQGLQFLFEYFSETQRNKGNFPGRFSGRQFSNSRSEMNVSTLELGDSALYLCASSPGTSGAAGELFFGEGSRLTVL.

The chain couples TRBV6-1 to TRBJ2-5; D perhaps matches TRBD1 (5 bases). Germline assignment: CDR1 MNHNS and CDR2 SASEGT. Trimming took 7 bases from V and 2 from J, leaving 17 bases between them. The CDR3 length is 15 residues. CDR3 coding DNA: TGTGCCAGCATGGGGCAGGGCTTGCGGCAAGAGACCCAGTACTTC. Translated, it gives CASMGQGLRQETQYF.

The chain recombines TRBV6-6 with TRBJ2-1, with TRBD2 matching 9 bases. This CDR3 region has 15 residues. CDR1 and CDR2 from the germline V gene are MNHNY and SVGAGI (reference sequence). V lost 0 bases, J lost 7 bases, and 4 bases stayed unmatched. CDR3 bases: TGTGCCAGCAGTTACTCTCCTAGCGGGAATAATGAGCAGTTCTTC. This sequence encodes CASSYSPSGNNEQFF.

This chain links TRBV21-1 with TRBJ2-3; the table's D gene call, TRBD1, was not cross checked with the DNA. TRBV21-1 is described as a pseudogene. This CDR3 has 13 amino acids. CDR3 sequence (DNA): TGTGCCAGAGGGGGACAGGGTCCACATACGCAGTATTTT. Protein product: CARGGQGPHTQYF.

The chain is built from TRBV7-2 and TRBJ1-2; maybe TRBD1 (6 bases). Germline-derived CDR1 and CDR2 are SGHTA and FQGNSA. Trimming stripped 0 bases from V and 7 bases from J, with 12 bases between. This CDR3 has 14 residues. CDR3 sequence reads: CASSLAAGAGGYTF. CDR3 nucleotide sequence: TGTGCCAGCAGCTTAGCTGCAGGGGCGGGTGGCTACACCTTC. The variable domain in full, with the rest retrieved from reference TRBV7-2 and TRBJ1-2, is GAGVSQSPSNKVTEKGKDVELRCDPISGHTALYWYRQSLGQGLEFLIYFQGNSAPDKSGLPSDRFSAERTGGSVSTLTIQRTQQEDSAVYLCASSLAAGAGGYTFGSGTRLTVV.